This T cell receptor beta chain is drawn from a study of CD8 T cells in Susac syndrome. Random-hexamer reverse transcription was applied to roughly 0.5 to 1 ug RNA. Across 54 Vbeta and 13 Jbeta, immunoSEQ multiplex PCR amplified TCR beta CDR3. Each CDR3 protein is one row after TCRdb ran MiXCR on the immunoSEQ multiplex PCR reads. The table includes some 300,000 distinct CDR3 sequences, about 89% detected once. CD8+ and CD4+ T cells from blood underwent TCR beta sequencing, which was carried out in a high-throughput format. The CDR3 length is 15 residues. Germline-derived CDR1 and CDR2 are SNHLY and FYNNEI. V lost 4 bases, J lost 7 bases, and 17 bases lay in between.

This receptor was identified in a human donor with multiple sclerosis. Sequencing was performed on CD8+ T cells from PBMCs. The rearrangement joins TRBV2 to TRBJ2-1; D remains ambiguous. CDR3 in DNA: TGTGCCAGCAGTGCTGGCAGGATTGGTAAGAATGAGCAGTTCTTC. This codes for CASSAGRIGKNEQFF.